The source of this T cell receptor beta chain is a study of blood T cell repertoires in COVID-19. About the research overall: COVID-19 samples from acute and convalescent phases originated in the United States, Italy and Spain. Sources were T cells, B-cell-depleted T cells, or PBMCs; the material itself was cDNA or gDNA.

V lost 4 bases, J lost 0 bases, and 2 bases stayed unmatched. Germline V lookup: CDR1 SGHDT, CDR2 YYEEEE. The CDR3 has 14 residues. Original methodology: How many nucleated cells were present was estimated from reference gene primer amplification. Data came from immunoSEQ multiplex PCR; TCRdb stores just in-frame clones and leaves some out. V and J calls and clone size are given by that table; D and trimming were obtained from the DNA. This sample yields about 94,000 clones, of which 80% are seen a single time; about 20% belongs to the top ten. The table lists this clone with a few counts. This TCR was recovered from a human donor in a cohort sampled during active COVID-19. V usage is TRBV5-6 and J usage is TRBJ1-1; 8 nucleotides align to TRBD1. Sequencing was performed on peripheral blood. The CDR3 bases are TGTGCCAGCAGCATGACAGGGGTGAACACTGAAGCTTTCTTT. Translation: CASSMTGVNTEAFF. Together with reference TRBV5-6 and TRBJ1-1, the CDR3 gives the full variable domain: DAGVTQSPTHLIKTRGQQVTLRCSPKSGHDTVSWYQQALGQGPQFIFQYYEEEERQRGNFPDRFSGHQFPNYSSELNVNALLLGDSALYLCASSMTGVNTEAFFGQGTRLTVV.